The T cell receptor beta chain under discussion was sequenced for a study of OX40 agonist ivuxolimab in advanced cancers. The germline V gene has CDR1 SGHNT and CDR2 YYREEE (reference sequence). Trimming removed 1 base from V and 1 base from J; junction bases left unmatched: 15. The CDR3 is 20 residues long. Sequencing was performed with immunoSEQ multiplex PCR; in TCRdb, only in-frame clones are kept and a portion is missing. The profile shows fewer than 90,000 clones, around 84% of them singletons. The source of this sequence is an adult with an advanced solid tumor such as melanoma, head and neck, liver or kidney cancer. The sequencing here drew on CD4+ or CD8+ T cells sorted from blood, taken in a trial of the OX40 agonist ivuxolimab. The chain links TRBV5-4 to TRBJ2-3, with 10 nucleotides matching TRBD2. For the CDR3, the DNA is TGTGCCAGCAGCTTGCAATTCGGACTAGCGGCCCCAGGGGGCACAGATACGCAGTATTTT. Protein product: CASSLQFGLAAPGGTDTQYF.